The 2 T cell receptor beta chains reported below all come from one sample, sequenced in a study of cytomegalovirus exposure and HLA in healthy donors (dated by TCRdb to 2015 to 2018). Libraries came from the immunoSEQ multiplex PCR assay. TCRdb holds this immuneACCESS table with in-frame rearrangements only. Some clones are missing; in checked studies, unresolved V genes explain under half, and the rest has no known cause. This sample has more than 200,000 clones in its table, and about 88% of those were observed once. The top ten clonotypes cover approximately 12% of the sample. The source material was PBMCs. The receptors here all came from a man younger than 35 in good health and CMV-seropositive.

The chain carries TRBV28 and TRBJ1-2, with 9 bases fitting TRBD1. The CDR3 contains 14 residues. V shed 4 bases and J 4 bases; nucleotides not matched to a gene: 4. CDR1 and CDR2 from the germline V gene are MDHEN and SYDVKM. The CDR3 DNA sequence: TGTGCCAGCAGTTACAGGGGGCGCGGCTATGGCTACACCTTC. It specifies CASSYRGRGYGYTF.

This clone was recorded many times. The rearrangement uses TRBV27 and TRBJ1-5; D remains ambiguous. V was clipped by 1 base and J by 5 bases, with 9 bases between them. CDR3 length equals 14 residues. Per the germline V gene, CDR1 is MNHEY and CDR2 is SMNVEV (reference sequence). The CDR3 region is CASSLFGGDQPQHF. In nucleotides, the CDR3 is TGTGCCAGCAGTTTATTCGGCGGGGATCAGCCCCAGCATTTT.